This T cell receptor beta chain was captured by sequencing in a study of blood T cell repertoires in COVID-19. Study background: T cells, B-cell-depleted T cells, or PBMCs supplied cDNA or gDNA.

As originally analysed: Quantification of nucleated cells was approximated via reference gene primer amplification. This table comes from immunoSEQ multiplex PCR, and its TCRdb copy is limited to in-frame clones, with some not included. V and J calls and clone size are copied from that table; D and trimming were computed from the DNA. The profile shows about 330,000 clones, approximately 84% of them singletons. The germline gives CDR1 SNHLY, CDR2 FYNNEI. The V end lost 0 bases, the J end lost 5 bases, and 16 bases lay between the germline ends. The length of the CDR3 is 16 residues. Cohort allocation depended upon clinical history that participants reported. All recovered Cohort 3 donors got two negative PCRs, got clearance, or saw symptom resolution.

The receptor comes from a woman aged 30 to 39 who had recovered from COVID-19. Sequencing was done on a sample of PBMCs or T cells enriched from blood (not recorded which). The J gene is TRBJ1-1, the V gene TRBV2, with D perhaps TRBD1 (5 bases). Here the CDR3 reads CASSEALGGVGTEAFF. For the CDR3, the DNA is TGTGCCAGCAGTGAAGCGCTTGGAGGGGTAGGAACTGAAGCTTTCTTT.